The 27 T cell receptor beta chains presented below share a single source sample, sequenced in a study of blood T cells in healthy people across ages. It was with a sample-barcoded 5' primer and a J-beta primer mix that a second PCR of about 7 to 12 cycles was run. TCRdb recomputed calls from the 5' RACE reads with MiXCR, one row per CDR3 protein. This table has approximately 800,000 distinct CDR3 sequences, roughly 50% appearing once. Sample: blood. These receptors were obtained from a man older than 75 in good health.

J is TRBJ2-1 and V is TRBV5-1; 7 bases agree with TRBD2. The V segment lost 6 bases and the J segment 2 bases; nucleotides outside the gene matches: 11. Germline-derived CDR1 and CDR2 are SGHRS and YFSETQ. The length of the CDR3 is 16 residues. CDR3 amino acids: CASTDRGVTTYNEQFF. For the CDR3, the DNA is TGCGCCAGCACCGACCGGGGGGTAACAACCTACAATGAGCAGTTCTTC.

This clonotype showed up just a few times. This chain uses TRBV2 with TRBJ2-1; TRBD2 aligns across 8 bases. CDR3 length: 14 amino acids. Trimming took 3 bases from V and 6 from J; bases not matched to a gene: 4. Looked up from germline, CDR1 is SNHLY and CDR2 is FYNNEI. CDR3 amino acids: CASSEWLAGNEQFF. The CDR3 DNA sequence: TGTGCCAGCAGTGAGTGGCTAGCGGGCAATGAGCAGTTCTTC.

On this clonotype: A junction end diverges from the germline sequence, so it may reflect a read error. The rearrangement links TRBV4-1 to TRBJ2-1; 8 bases fit TRBD2. CDR1 and CDR2 from the germline V gene are MGHRA and YSYEKL. The CDR3 totals 16 residues. In DNA, the CDR3 is TGCACCAGCAGCCGGCGTAGCGGGACTAACTACAATGAGCAGTTCTTC. It yields the protein CTSSRRSGTNYNEQFF.

Remarks on this clonotype: The limits of the CDR3 on the DNA are not certain, so only TCRdb's listed CDR3 is given. CDR3 region: CASSPGQGFLETQYF. This sequence joins TRBV12-3 or TRBV12-4 and TRBJ2-5; the table's D call TRBD1 went unverified against the DNA. The CDR3 is 15 residues long, counting both termini.

This clonotype was detected a few times. The chain recombines TRBV11-1 with TRBJ2-1, with 12 bases identical to TRBD2. Germline assignment: CDR1 SGHAT and CDR2 FQDESV (reference sequence). The CDR3 is 17 amino acids. J gave up 0 bases and V 6 bases, and 6 bases lay outside the gene matches. The CDR3 DNA follows: TGTGCCAGCAGACCAGGACTAGCGGGGAGCTCCTACAATGAGCAGTTCTTC. Its protein is CASRPGLAGSSYNEQFF.

V gene TRBV7-2 combines with J gene TRBJ1-5; D gene uncertain. Germline-derived CDR1 and CDR2 are SGHTA and FQGNSA. This CDR3 is 13 amino acids long. V was trimmed by 3 bases and J by 7 bases, leaving 10 bases between them. In DNA, the CDR3 is TGTGCCAGCAGCTTCAAGACGGGGCAGCCCCAGCATTTT. It is translated as CASSFKTGQPQHF.

The J gene is TRBJ2-1, the V gene TRBV7-9; 12 nucleotides line up with TRBD2. J lost 2 bases, V lost 1 base, and 9 bases had no gene match. Germline assignment: CDR1 SEHNR and CDR2 FQNEAQ (reference sequence). The CDR3 contains 19 residues. The CDR3 coding sequence is TGTGCCAGCAGCTTAGGACTAGCGGGAGTGGGGCAAACCTACAATGAGCAGTTCTTC. It encodes CASSLGLAGVGQTYNEQFF.

The chain recombines TRBV20-1 with TRBJ2-1, with unresolved D. The CDR3 is 14 amino acids. The ends were cut back, 5 bases at V and 3 bases at J, with 14 bases in the middle. CDR1 DFQATT and CDR2 SNEGSKA come from the germline V gene (reference sequence). CDR3 bases: TGCAGTGCTGCCCGGGTCCTTAACTACAATGAGCAGTTCTTC. It yields the protein CSAARVLNYNEQFF.

CDR3 nucleotides: TGTGCCAGCAGTTTACGACCAAACTACGAGCAGTACTTC. Translated, it gives CASSLRPNYEQYF. The gene calls are TRBV12-3 or TRBV12-4 and TRBJ2-5; D is unresolved. Judging by the DNA end, TRBJ2-7 fits better; the J call may be wrong. This CDR3 is 13 amino acids long.

This chain connects TRBV20-1 to TRBJ2-7; D unresolved. The germline V and J ends were trimmed by 6 bases and 2 bases, with 11 bases remaining between them. CDR1 and CDR2 from the germline V gene are DFQATT and SNEGSKA (reference sequence). CDR3 length equals 12 residues. Here the CDR3 reads CSAPLRPYEQYF. CDR3 sequence (DNA): TGCAGTGCACCTCTGAGGCCCTACGAGCAGTACTTC.

The chain uses TRBV12-3 or TRBV12-4 and TRBJ2-6; possibly TRBD1 for D (6 bases). CDR3 length equals 15 residues. The germline V and J ends were trimmed by 3 bases and 3 bases, with 9 bases remaining between them. The CDR3 coding sequence is TGTGCCAGCAGTTTTCAGGGGCTTGGGGCCAACGTCCTGACTTTC. This encodes CASSFQGLGANVLTF.

V is TRBV6-1 and J is TRBJ1-1; 7 bases are shared with TRBD1. This CDR3 spans 13 amino acids. Germline trimming cut 6 bases from V and 4 bases from J; bases unmatched to any gene: 5. CDR1 MNHNS and CDR2 SASEGT come from the germline V gene. CDR3 protein: CASSQTGSTEAFF. CDR3 nucleotides: TGTGCCAGCAGCCAGACAGGGAGCACTGAAGCTTTCTTT.

The chain recombines TRBV21-1 with TRBJ2-7; the DNA was not compared with TRBD1, the D call given in the table. TRBV21-1 is recorded as a pseudogene. The CDR3 spans 11 residues. The DNA of the CDR3 is TGCGTAAGAGACAGGGCCTACGAGCAGTACTTC. This sequence encodes CVRDRAYEQYF.

The V gene is TRBV20-1, the J gene TRBJ2-6; the match to TRBD1 covers 8 bases. Germline CDR1 is DFQATT and CDR2 is SNEGSKA (reference sequence). V dropped 4 bases and J dropped 0; count of bases not matched to a gene: 5. CDR3 length: 16 residues. The CDR3 protein is CSATRTGHSGANVLTF. The CDR3 bases are TGCAGTGCTACAAGGACAGGGCACTCTGGGGCCAACGTCCTGACTTTC.

This clonotype was seen ten or more times. The V and J genes are TRBV5-1 and TRBJ2-7, with 11 bases aligning to TRBD2. Germline V gives CDR1 SGHRS, CDR2 YFSETQ. The CDR3 is made up of 15 amino acids. J lost 0 bases, V lost 4 bases, and 3 bases had no gene match. CDR3 DNA sequence: TGCGCCAGCAGCGCGGGACTAGCGGCCTCCTACGAGCAGTACTTC. Translating gives CASSAGLAASYEQYF.

The V and J genes are TRBV5-4 and TRBJ2-1; D is unclear. This CDR3 spans 13 amino acids. Germline loops: CDR1 SGHNT, CDR2 YYREEE (reference sequence). Trimming cost V 4 bases and J 6 bases, with 11 bases left between them. The CDR3 DNA reads as TGTGCCAGCAGCAGGACGGCCAGCAATGAGCAGTTCTTC. Its translation: CASSRTASNEQFF.

As regards this clonotype: Mismatch with germline at one junction end may stem from a read error. J is TRBJ2-7 and V is TRBV20-1; 7 bases align to TRBD1. CDR1 and CDR2 (germline): DFQATT, SNEGSKA (reference sequence). The CDR3 covers 12 residues. CDR3 region: CSARRGMYGQYF. The DNA for the CDR3 is TGCAGTGCACGCAGGGGGATGTACGGGCAGTACTTC.

This clonotype was detected only a few times. The chain carries TRBV12-3 or TRBV12-4 and TRBJ2-7, with D possibly matching TRBD2 (5 bases). The CDR3 runs 14 residues. V was pared by 5 bases and J by 4 bases, with 15 bases between. This CDR3 reads CASSPEGRGYEQYF. The CDR3 region has the DNA TGTGCCAGCAGTCCCGAAGGGAGAGGGTACGAGCAGTACTTC.

This chain links TRBV5-1 with TRBJ2-1; 9 positions match TRBD2. Looked up from germline, CDR1 is SGHRS and CDR2 is YFSETQ. Trimming cost V 3 bases and J 6 bases; bases outside gene matches: 7. This CDR3 contains 15 residues. CDR3 sequence: CASSSAGGSRNEQFF. The DNA of the CDR3 is TGCGCCAGCAGCTCAGCGGGAGGTTCACGCAATGAGCAGTTCTTC.

This rearrangement joins TRBV4-3 to TRBJ2-7, with 7 bases fitting TRBD2. J was trimmed by 7 bases and V by 2 bases; bases with no gene match: 11. CDR3 size: 15 residues. Germline assignment: CDR1 LGHNA and CDR2 YSLEER. CDR3 region: CASSQLERGDNEQYF. DNA of the CDR3: TGCGCCAGCAGCCAATTAGAGCGGGGTGACAATGAGCAGTACTTC.

This clonotype was seen a few times. The V and J genes are TRBV25-1 and TRBJ2-5, with D maybe TRBD1 (5 bases). V lost 10 bases and J lost 4, with 13 bases in between. This CDR3 spans 12 amino acids. In germline, CDR1 is MGHDK, CDR2 SYGVNS. CDR3 DNA sequence: TGTGCCACGCAGACCCAGGGAGAGACCCAGTACTTC. Amino acids: CATQTQGETQYF.

The table lists this clonotype with a few counts. This chain joins TRBV12-3 or TRBV12-4 and TRBJ1-1; D not certain. Trimming removed 2 bases at V and 6 bases at J, with 10 bases between. The CDR3 totals 13 residues. CDR3 sequence reads: CASSLNAGSEAFF. In DNA, the CDR3 is TGTGCCAGCAGTTTAAATGCGGGGTCTGAAGCTTTCTTT.

The table lists this clonotype with a few counts. The genes are TRBV20-1 and TRBJ2-5; perhaps TRBD1 as D (5 bases). Germline V CDR1 and CDR2: DFQATT, SNEGSKA (reference sequence). This CDR3 has 13 amino acids. Trimming left V 1 base short and J 5 bases short, with 11 bases between. CDR3: CSARVQVVETQYF. The CDR3, as DNA: TGCAGTGCTAGAGTACAGGTGGTCGAGACCCAGTACTTC.

Written as DNA, the CDR3 is TGTGCCAGCAGTGGCTCGTTTGTGGGCCACGAGCAGTACTTC. Amino acid sequence: CASSGSFVGHEQYF. V gene TRBV6-5 combines with J gene TRBJ2-7, with unresolved D. V lost 5 bases, J lost 5 bases, and 16 bases lay in between. Germline V CDR1 and CDR2: MNHEY, SVGAGI. This CDR3 spans 14 amino acids.

The chain recombines TRBV6-5 with TRBJ2-7, with D tentatively TRBD1 or TRBD2 (5 bases each). This CDR3 spans 11 amino acids. From germline, CDR1 is MNHEY and CDR2 SVGAGI. With 3 bases removed from V and 10 bases from J, the gap between germline ends came to 10 bases. DNA for the CDR3: TGTGCCAGCAGTTATGGGACCAATCAGTACTTC. The encoded protein is CASSYGTNQYF.

Remarks on this clonotype: At one end, the junction sequence differs from germline, possibly due to a read error. This rearrangement joins TRBV9 to TRBJ2-7; D possibly corresponds to TRBD2 (5 bases). This CDR3 region has 14 residues. Per germline, CDR1 SGDLS and CDR2 YYNGEE. CDR3 amino acids: CASKPYGEHRDAYF. The CDR3 DNA reads as TGTGCCAGCAAACCCTACGGGGAACACAGAGACGCGTATTTT.

There are a few counts of this clonotype. The rearrangement uses TRBV5-5 and TRBJ1-4; D remains unclear. Looked up from germline, CDR1 is SGHKS and CDR2 is YYEKEE (reference sequence). V lost 4 bases to trimming and J lost 0 bases, with 13 bases between them. The CDR3 has 16 amino acids. The CDR3 reads CASSRYGSATNEKLFF. The CDR3 bases are TGTGCCAGCAGCCGGTACGGGTCCGCAACTAATGAAAAACTGTTTTTT.